The 11 T cell receptor beta chains below come from one sample, sequenced in a study of blood T cells in healthy people across ages. A sample-barcoded 5' primer and a J-beta primer mix were used in a second PCR of about 7 to 12 cycles. TCRdb re-analysed the 5' RACE reads in MiXCR, keeping a single row per CDR3 protein. The table lists about 1.1 million distinct CDR3 sequences, around two fifths of them singletons. The sequenced sample was blood. The receptor source for this set is a man between 18 and 35 years old in good health.

The CDR3, as DNA: TGTGCCAGCAGTTACATAACCGGGACCAACACTGAAGCTTTCTTT. The encoded protein is CASSYITGTNTEAFF. The chain recombines TRBV6-2 or TRBV6-3 with TRBJ1-1; possible D gene TRBD1, 5 bases. The length of the CDR3 is 15 residues. The germline gives CDR1 MNHEY, CDR2 SVGEGT. V gave up 2 bases and J gave up 2 bases, with 12 bases separating them.

V usage is TRBV6-5 and J usage is TRBJ2-1, with 10 positions matching TRBD1. V trimming: 6 bases; J trimming: 5 bases; junction bases outside the gene matches: 7. There are 15 residues in the CDR3. CDR1 is MNHEY and CDR2 is SVGAGI in the germline V gene. The CDR3 nucleotides read TGTGCCAGCAGCCTGCTGGGGACAGGGGACAATGAGCAGTTCTTC. As protein: CASSLLGTGDNEQFF.

This clonotype occurred a few times. The CDR3, as DNA: TGTGCCAGCAGTTACTCGCGGGGTTATCTCTACGAGCAGTACTTC. It is translated as CASSYSRGYLYEQYF. The gene calls are TRBV6-5 and TRBJ2-7, with D perhaps matching TRBD2 (6 bases). Trimming cost V 0 bases and J 3 bases, with 12 bases left between them. Germline CDR1 MNHEY, CDR2 SVGAGI. This CDR3 has 15 amino acids.

The chain employs TRBV4-2 and TRBJ2-4; 7 positions agree with TRBD2. The germline V gene encodes CDR1 LGHNA and CDR2 YNFKEQ. J lost 1 base, V lost 1 base, and 10 bases had no gene match. CDR3 length: 18 residues. CDR3: CASSQAIRRGIAKNIQYF. DNA for the CDR3: TGTGCCAGCAGCCAAGCGATTAGGCGGGGGATTGCCAAAAACATTCAGTACTTC.

In this sample, this clonotype turned up many times. The rearrangement joins TRBV20-1 to TRBJ2-3; D call uncertain. Per the germline V gene, CDR1 is DFQATT and CDR2 is SNEGSKA (reference sequence). V was clipped by 6 bases and J by 4 bases, with 11 bases between them. This CDR3 has 12 amino acids. CDR3 DNA sequence: TGCAGTGCGGCCCGTGGGGCAGATACGCAGTATTTT. Its translation is CSAARGADTQYF.

V is TRBV4-2 and J is TRBJ1-6; no reliable D call. CDR1 and CDR2 from the germline V gene are LGHNA and YNFKEQ. Between the trimmed V and J ends, which lost 1 base and 4 bases, there was a span of 17 bases. The CDR3 length is 18 residues. The CDR3 DNA sequence: TGTGCCAGCAGCCAAGCACCTCTACGGCCTGTGTATAATTCACCCCTCCACTTT. The encoded protein is CASSQAPLRPVYNSPLHF.

About this clonotype: Just one base apart from a much larger clone, this may be a read error. This rearrangement joins TRBV29-1 to TRBJ2-5; D possibly corresponds to TRBD2 (5 bases). Germline V gives CDR1 SQVTM, CDR2 ANQGSEA. CDR3 length: 11 residues. CDR3: CGVDEGETQYF. As DNA, the CDR3 is TGCGGCGTTGATGAGGGCGAGACCCAGTACTTC. Full variable domain (rest looked up from reference TRBV29-1 and TRBJ2-5): SAVISQKPSRDICQRGTSLTIQCQVDSQVTMMFWYRQQPGQSLTLIATANQGSEATYESGFVIDKFPISRPNLTFSTLTVSNMSPEDSSIYLCGVDEGETQYFGPGTRLLVL.

This clonotype occurred many times. The genes are TRBV12-3 or TRBV12-4 and TRBJ2-7, with 7 bases aligning to TRBD1. This CDR3 contains 16 residues. Losses at the gene ends were 4 bases for V and 0 bases for J; bases not matched to a gene: 9. The CDR3 loop is CASSSFGTEISYEQYF. CDR3 coding DNA: TGTGCCAGCAGTTCCTTCGGGACAGAGATCTCCTACGAGCAGTACTTC.

The V call is TRBV7-9, the J call TRBJ1-5, with no clear D. Between the trimmed V and J ends, which lost 2 bases and 7 bases, there was a span of 12 bases. Germline V gene data show CDR1 as SEHNR and CDR2 as FQNEAQ (reference sequence). This CDR3 is built from 14 residues. In DNA form, the CDR3 reads TGTGCCAGCAGCTTATTAGGGTCGGACCAGCCCCAGCATTTT. It specifies CASSLLGSDQPQHF.

This clonotype was observed a few times. The chain carries TRBV29-1 and TRBJ2-4; TRBD2 is a possible D gene (6 bases). Trimming shortened V by 4 bases and J by 0 bases, and 10 bases separated the two germline ends. The length of the CDR3 is 14 residues. Germline V gives CDR1 SQVTM, CDR2 ANQGSEA. The CDR3 is CSVVAALAKNIQYF. The CDR3 region has the DNA TGCAGCGTTGTAGCGGCCCTAGCCAAAAACATTCAGTACTTC.

The sample holds one count of this clonotype. This chain joins TRBV20-1 and TRBJ2-7; D not certain. With 0 bases removed from V and 0 bases from J, the gap between germline ends came to 15 bases. Germline V gene data show CDR1 as DFQATT and CDR2 as SNEGSKA (reference sequence). The CDR3 extends over 16 amino acids. The CDR3 here is CSARDDSVGTSYEQYF. In DNA form, the CDR3 reads TGCAGTGCTAGAGATGATTCGGTGGGAACCTCCTACGAGCAGTACTTC.